The clone carrying this TCR beta chain occurred many times. What it binds is not known. CDR3 length: 14 amino acids. Germline V gene lookup returns CDR1 MDHEN and CDR2 SYDVKM. The junction had 8 bases not matched to a gene; V was cut back by 7 bases and J by 4 bases. This entry belongs to a study of glioma-infiltrating T cells. Whole-study results and caveats: CDR3 overlap between tissue and blood was very small. Tissue-blood divergence was below expectation in non-neoplastic patients, above in gliomas.

Amplification of TCR alpha and beta CDR3 regions from RNA used iRepertoire nested multiplex PCR. For one-step reverse transcription and amplification, about 90-400 ng of tissue mRNA or PBMC total RNA was used. Each CDR3 protein is one row after TCRdb ran MiXCR on the multiplex PCR reads. The sample includes about 110,000 distinct CDR3 sequences, less than 30% of them seen just once. The source material was glioma tissue, nonneoplastic brain tissue, or PBMCs (not recorded which). The chain recombines TRBV28 with TRBJ2-3; TRBD2 agrees at 7 bases. This clonotype was sampled from a human donor with low-grade glioma or glioblastoma, undergoing nonglioma brain surgery, or in good health (not recorded which). The chain's CDR3 is CASTLGGYADTQYF. As DNA, the CDR3 is TGTGCCAGCACCCTGGGGGGGTATGCAGATACGCAGTATTTT.